This TCR beta chain is from a study of T cells after yellow fever vaccination. TCRdb passed the 5' RACE reads through MiXCR, listing each CDR3 protein once. The sample includes over 120,000 distinct CDR3 sequences, about 7% of them seen just once. This clonotype was recorded at least ten times. Looked up from germline, CDR1 is SGHTA and CDR2 is FQGNSA. The germline V and J ends were trimmed by 4 bases and 7 bases, with 17 bases remaining between them. This CDR3 comprises 14 residues. This TCR came from a man aged 30-40 years who received the YFV17D yellow fever vaccine. This specimen was CD4+ T cells sorted from PBMCs, taken 10 days after the yellow fever booster vaccination. V usage is TRBV7-2 and J usage is TRBJ2-7, with TRBD1 as a possible D gene (6 bases). CDR3 amino acids: CASSSRSGGWEQYF. The CDR3 nucleotides are TGTGCCAGCAGCTCACGATCTGGGGGCTGGGAGCAGTACTTC.